This is a list of T cell receptor beta chains from one sample in a study of blood T cell repertoires in COVID-19. TCRdb keeps only in-frame clones here, not all; method: immunoSEQ multiplex PCR. The table has over 350,000 clones, 87% seen once. The sample was PBMCs or T cells enriched from blood (not recorded which). These receptor sequences come from a woman aged 18-29 years with acute COVID-19. Each CDR3 is given with its conserved first and last residue. A D gene is named only where the DNA matches it firmly. A clone size is listed for some rows: how often the clone was seen (once, few, many), or a class if it is expanded.

j_call d_call v_call clone_size cdr3_aa cdr3_nt
TRBJ1-2 . TRBV27 . CASRISSTDPANYGYTF TGTGCCAGCCGAATCTCCTCGACAGACCCGGCTAACTATGGCTACACCTTC
TRBJ1-5 TRBD1 TRBV18 . CASSQGQLRGLNQPQHF TGTGCCAGCTCACAGGGACAGCTTAGGGGCTTAAATCAGCCCCAGCATTTT
TRBJ2-7 . TRBV12-3/TRBV12-4 . CASRQGTMEQYF TGTGCCAGCAGGCAGGGGACAATGGAGCAGTACTTC
TRBJ2-2 TRBD2 TRBV5-1 . CASSLRLDSGGYTGELFF TGCGCCAGCAGTCTCCGCCTCGATAGCGGGGGGTACACCGGGGAGCTGTTTTTT
TRBJ2-1 TRBD2 TRBV5-1 . CASSSLAGGSDEQFF TGCGCCAGCAGCTCCTTAGCGGGGGGGTCCGATGAGCAGTTCTTC
TRBJ1-5 . TRBV5-8 . CASSLVAGNQPQHF TGTGCCAGCAGCTTGGTGGCGGGCAATCAGCCCCAGCATTTT
TRBJ1-3 TRBD1 TRBV6-6 once CASSRGTGSSSGNTIYF TGTGCCAGCAGTCGCGGGACAGGGTCGAGTTCTGGAAACACCATATATTTT
TRBJ1-4 TRBD1 TRBV2 . CASSEGGQLNEKLFF TGTGCCAGCAGTGAAGGGGGACAGCTGAATGAAAAACTGTTTTTT
TRBJ2-3 . TRBV29-1 . CSVRSGSNPTDTQYF TGCAGCGTCCGTAGCGGAAGCAATCCCACAGATACGCAGTATTTT
TRBJ2-3 . TRBV7-9 few CASSLWLREGTDTQYF TGTGCCAGCAGCTTATGGTTGAGGGAAGGCACAGATACGCAGTATTTT
TRBJ1-2 . TRBV6-1 . CASSEAGGAARYGYTF TGTGCCAGCAGTGAAGCGGGGGGGGCAGCTCGGTATGGCTACACCTTC
TRBJ1-2 . TRBV5-6 . CASSLRGAGYGYTF TGTGCCAGCAGCTTACGGGGGGCGGGCTATGGCTACACCTTC
TRBJ2-3 . TRBV7-9 . CASSLVVGGSTDTQYF TGTGCCAGCAGCTTAGTGGTCGGGGGAAGCACAGATACGCAGTATTTT
TRBJ2-1 . TRBV13 . CASSFYNEQFF TGTGCCAGCTCGTTCTACAATGAGCAGTTCTTC
TRBJ1-6 TRBD1 TRBV27 . CASRPGGAPGSPLHF TGTGCCAGCAGACCAGGGGGCGCCCCGGGGTCACCCCTCCACTTT
TRBJ1-6 . TRBV11-2 . CASGDREYNSPLHF TGTGCCAGCGGAGACCGGGAGTATAATTCACCCCTCCACTTT